This record looks at one TCR beta chain sequence and its context. The antigen is not known. The source of the sample is a study of cytomegalovirus exposure and HLA in healthy donors. Study results and limitations: More than 15,000 TCR beta sequences were associated with HLA alleles at 0.05 false discovery rate in a later analysis. Productive status was seen about 87% or about 30% of the time for most TCR beta V segments in an earlier analysis. Usually a TCR sequence was rare, but some public TCRs were found in many donors.

PCR amplification relied on 60 Vbeta primers (plus 13 Jbeta primers). Only in-frame clones appear in the TCRdb table, and some are missing; sequencing was by immunoSEQ multiplex PCR. The sample records roughly 110,000 clones, approximately 76% being singletons. CDR3 length equals 17 residues. Germline V gene lookup returns CDR1 ENHRY and CDR2 SYGVKD. V was shortened by 1 base and J by 2 bases, with 17 bases between the two germline ends. The receptor's source is a man aged 18 to 30 in good health and CMV-seronegative. The chain combines TRBV10-3 with TRBJ1-1; D is possibly TRBD1 (6 bases). The specimen was PBMCs. CDR3 in amino acids: CAISEWSGALLNTEAFF. DNA of the CDR3: TGTGCCATCAGTGAGTGGTCAGGGGCCCTCCTCAACACTGAAGCTTTCTTT.